The entry below gives a single T cell receptor beta chain sequence along with its context. It lacks a known antigen. No base quality information exists; no much larger clone differs at one position. The data originate from a study of cytomegalovirus exposure and HLA in healthy donors (dated 2017 in TCRdb). At the level of the whole study: An earlier analysis of several hundred of the donors reported 250 to 300 Gb of sequence data and 117 million unique TCR beta sequences obtained from approximately 180 million T cells. Class I and class II HLA loci were covered by the typing at four-digit resolution. The genetic ancestry cluster associated with self-reported Caucasian donors included approximately 85% of the 350 to 500 genotyped donors. About 5 DR-DQ haplotypes were handled as single units for association and clustering, since linkage in the cohort was strong. The number of typed donors differed by locus: about 629-630 for A, B, C, DRB1 and DQB1; 500 to 550 for DQA1; 606 for DPA1; and around 490 for DPB1. Using immunosequencing, the study profiled T cell repertoires from fewer than 850 subjects and related those repertoires to cytomegalovirus serostatus. Across some 400 genotyped donors of the cohort, an average of approximately 220,000 unique TCR beta nucleotide sequences per donor were sequenced, and around 19% of those sequences were non-productive. Roughly 300 gigabases of sequencing data and approximately 80 million unique TCR sequences were included in an early release covering roughly 600 HLA-typed donors. The aim of the study was to test whether cataloging public T cell receptors could identify signatures of past pathogen exposure. Genome-wide SNP genotypes for about three fifths of the 666 donors were used in a later genetic analysis, which treated that subset as a discovery cohort. A separate validation cohort of about 110 different subjects was used in addition to the 666-subject first cohort. An earlier analysis of several hundred of the donors applied high-throughput TCR beta sequencing to assess whether each TCR beta V gene segment acted as functional or pseudogenic. To study patterns of TCR occurrence, a later analysis re-analyzed previously published TCR beta repertoires from 500 to 850 donors and added high-resolution HLA genotyping. Every discovery cohort repertoire had been produced on one sequencing platform. In the later analysis, no new phenotypic data were used to find candidate immune exposures; instead, reliance was placed on TCR beta sequences and their occurrence across donors. Donor age, sex, ethnicity and CMV serostatus were collected together with the repertoire data. To predict cytomegalovirus infection status, the study combined high-throughput TCR immunosequencing, statistical association of individual TCRs with disease status, and machine learning.

Receptor amplification or capture employed the immunoSEQ multiplex PCR assay. For the multiplex PCR, a mixture combining 60 forward primers for TCR Vbeta segments and 13 reverse primers for TCR Jbeta segments was used. The CDR3 region of rearranged TCR beta genes was amplified from genomic DNA by a multiplex PCR assay. Amplified TCR beta libraries were sequenced as 87-base-pair reads on the Illumina HiSeq System. Processing in the source paper ran as follows. In a later analysis, tens of millions of unique TCR beta chains were counted across the roughly 700 repertoires, and roughly 11 million of these chains were shared by at least two donors. Raw reads were error-corrected and collapsed into unique sequences by a nearest-neighbor algorithm in which closely related sequences were merged to remove PCR and sequencing errors. V, D and J gene segments were assigned by aligning CDR3 sequences to IMGT reference sequences. For a sequence to be retained, a match of at least six nucleotides to both a V gene segment and a J gene segment was required. A rearrangement was called productive if the CDR3 had no stop codons and remained in frame with V and J, and every other rearrangement was called non-productive. Following IMGT convention, CDR3 was defined as the stretch from the second conserved V-encoded cysteine to the conserved J-encoded phenylalanine. Sequences without an unambiguous match to a single V gene segment were excluded from the earlier analysis of over 500 of the donors. In an earlier analysis of approximately 590 of the donors, a V segment was called functional when productive rearrangements were above 56.7%, and segregating when the standard deviation between donors exceeded 5%. A statistical classification framework was developed to diagnose cytomegalovirus status using the catalog of TCR beta chain sequences. In a later analysis, TCR nucleotide sequences were compared against IMGT/GENE-DB human TR gene sequences so that V and J genes could be assigned. Using the TCRdist pipeline, a later analysis assigned CDR3 sequences along with most-parsimonious VDJ recombination scenarios. In a later analysis, each TCR beta chain was defined by its CDR3 amino acid sequence together with its V-gene family, and reads without a unique V-gene family were excluded. A later analysis removed 592 highly shared, low-generation-probability nucleotide sequences to deal with suspected cross-contamination and a sequencing artifact. For each public chain, a later analysis derived a clonal expansion index from normalized ranks of inferred template counts within each repertoire. A later analysis computed generation probabilities with a VDJ recombination model fitted to out-of-frame rearrangements, and checked the results against IGoR. A later analysis scored TCR-TCR, TCR-HLA and TCR-CMV co-occurrence with hypergeometric tests, applying a repertoire-size bias correction to TCR pairs. To estimate false discovery rates, a later analysis permuted the HLA or CMV assignments 20 times. In a later analysis, co-occurring TCRs were grouped with DBSCAN, and TCRdist sequence similarity was added when clustering was performed within HLA-allele-positive subsets. For co-occurrence clustering, repertoires with fewer than 30,000 or more than 120,000 public chains were excluded, along with roughly 5 repertoires with anomalous nucleotide sharing. The table comes from immuneACCESS by way of TCRdb, which keeps in-frame sequences with V and J called. Part of the clones is missing from these tables; in studies checked, under half for an unresolved V gene and the rest for unknown reasons. V, J and clone size reflect that table, while D and trimming were determined from the DNA. Present in this sample are 95,000 to 120,000 clones, around 68% of which were seen just once. The ten biggest clones cover about 4.2% of the sample.

The cohort comprised more than 550 healthy bone marrow donors. At the time of sampling, every cohort member was nominally healthy, though immune exposures that went unrecorded were likely present. The donor tested CMV seropositive and was one of the 289 seropositive cohort members. A peripheral blood sample was collected from each donor, and TCR beta sequencing was performed on peripheral blood mononuclear cells. The Qiagen DNeasy Blood Extraction Kit was used to extract genomic DNA from the blood cell samples. From the cysteine up to the phenylalanine, the CDR3 has a length of 16 residues. Here the CDR3 DNA is all that survives: 48 bases in frame from base 1. Reading the germline V gene gives CDR1 SGHRS and CDR2 YFSETQ. Ends trimmed: V by 1 base, J by 8 bases; bases unmatched to a gene: 7. Study-level results and caveats: It was suggested by the authors that the approach could potentially be generalized to other disease states and immunological phenotypes. In an earlier analysis of 587 of the donors, most TCR beta V segments appeared in productive rearrangements about 87% or about 30% of the time, broadly matching IMGT annotations. The study gave a list of under 200 TCR beta chains associated with cytomegalovirus. V-gene and J-gene trimming of TCR beta chains was associated with a missense DCLRE1C variant in a later genetic analysis, and the association was replicated in an independent cohort. Because counts were too low, 15 to 20 rarely observed V segments, including chromosome 9 orphons, were excluded from the earlier analysis of about 500 of the donors. The presence/absence analyses assumed that sequencing depth was roughly uniform across donors, and that assumption may not be true. For the cohort, immune exposure information was limited to CMV serostatus. According to a later analysis, TCR association rates differed among HLA loci, with DRB1 alleles showing the most associated TCRs and HLA-C alleles showing the fewest. Strong co-occurrence of HLA alleles, especially DR and DQ, made assigning TCR associations to individual alleles difficult. In a later analysis, HLA-associated TCR beta chains showed more clonal expansion and lower generation probabilities than non-associated chains that were equally common. A later analysis associated 15,000 or so TCR beta sequences with specific HLA alleles at a false discovery rate of 0.05. While some public TCRs were present in many individuals, most TCR sequences turned up only very rarely across donors. Several of the top co-occurrence clusters appeared to be linked to parvovirus B19, influenza, CMV and Epstein-Barr virus, according to a later analysis. A group of highly shared sequence variants was considered likely to be a technical artifact of the sequencing pipeline. Because some donors lacked HLA typing at each locus, the association tests relied only on the typed subset. In both the original and validation cohorts, the classifier was reported to diagnose cytomegalovirus status with high specificity and sensitivity. A later analysis found that most CMV-associated TCR beta chains appeared HLA-restricted, with HLA associations seemingly driven largely by CMV exposure. A further reported finding was that TCR beta sequences accurately predicted the HLA-A and HLA-B alleles for most subjects in the first cohort. In this cohort, only TCR beta chains were sequenced, and detectable features were limited by the absence of alpha or paired-chain data. In a later genetic analysis, fewer N-insertions in productive TCRs were reported among donors in an Asian-associated ancestry cluster than the roughly 640-donor mean. Because the 87-base-pair reads could not distinguish some IMGT-functional V segments, including TRBV6-2 and TRBV6-3, those segments were excluded. Three of the identified cytomegalovirus-associated TCR beta chains were confirmed in vitro to be specific for cytomegalovirus antigens. Correlated functional status among segregating V segments might reflect linkage disequilibrium, but an unknown experimental factor could not be ruled out.

The sequenced sample consisted of PBMCs. The sequence was collected from a woman in her 40s in good health and CMV-seropositive. The rearranged segments are TRBV5-1 and TRBJ1-6, with 9 bases in between that match TRBD1. The DNA reads TGCGCCAGCAGCTTGAGTGGGACAGGGATGTATTCACCCCTCCACTTT. This is translated as CASSLSGTGMYSPLHF.